These 7 T cell receptor beta chains were sequenced from one sample in a study of blood T cell repertoires in COVID-19. Repertoires were generated with immunoSEQ multiplex PCR, while TCRdb's copy carries only in-frame clones and drops some. The sample lists roughly 380,000 clones; 81% were seen once. The specimen was peripheral blood. The receptors were gathered from a human donor with acute or convalescent COVID-19. The donor label of this sample is uncertain.

With respect to this clone: Other DNA sequences within the sample encode an identical CDR3. The chain combines TRBV2 with TRBJ1-6; 9 bases fit TRBD1. The CDR3 extends over 15 amino acids. V shed 5 bases, J shed 9 bases, and the junction held 8 bases outside the gene matches. From germline, CDR1 is SNHLY and CDR2 FYNNEI. CDR3 DNA: TGTGCCAGCAGTCTAGGACAGGGGCCAGTTTCACCCCTCCACTTT. It specifies CASSLGQGPVSPLHF.

The CDR3 spells CASSYYAGTEAFF. DNA for the CDR3: TGTGCCAGCAGCTATTATGCGGGGACTGAAGCTTTCTTT. The gene calls are TRBV4-2 and TRBJ1-1; the D is unclear. The V and J ends lost 5 bases and 5 bases respectively, with 12 bases between them. This CDR3 has 13 amino acids. Germline V gene lookup returns CDR1 LGHNA and CDR2 YNFKEQ.

V and J are TRBV27 and TRBJ1-4, with D unclear. V was clipped by 2 bases and J by 7 bases, with 14 bases between them. CDR1 is MNHEY and CDR2 is SMNVEV in the germline V gene (reference sequence). CDR3 length equals 15 residues. The CDR3: CASSLAGLEGEKLFF. In DNA, the CDR3 is TGTGCCAGCAGTTTAGCAGGATTGGAGGGTGAAAAACTGTTTTTT.

This clone was detected once. The CDR3 loop is CATNAAGTGPSNYGYTF. The CDR3, as DNA: TGCGCCACCAATGCAGCCGGGACAGGACCTTCTAACTATGGCTACACCTTC. The chain combines TRBV10-2 with TRBJ1-2, with 8 bases fitting TRBD1. Per the germline V gene, CDR1 is WSHSY and CDR2 is SAAADI. V lost 10 bases and J lost 0; bases outside the gene matches: 16. The CDR3 is 17 residues long.

This clone was counted a few times. The chain recombines TRBV19 with TRBJ2-1; possibly TRBD2 for D (5 bases). V was trimmed by 7 bases and J by 0 bases, leaving 10 bases between them. CDR1 and CDR2 from the germline V gene are LNHDA and SQIVND (reference sequence). This CDR3 spans 14 amino acids. The CDR3 sequence: CASTRGPSYNEQFF. The CDR3 DNA follows: TGTGCCAGTACCAGAGGGCCCTCCTACAATGAGCAGTTCTTC.

V usage is TRBV6-4 and J usage is TRBJ1-3; no clear D gene. The CDR3 is made up of 17 amino acids. The V gene's germline CDR1 is MRHNA and CDR2 SNTAGT. The germline V and J ends were trimmed by 0 bases and 3 bases, with 15 bases remaining between them. CDR3 nucleotide sequence: TGTGCCAGCAGTGACTCGCCCCCCTTAGTAGTTGGAAACACCATATATTTT. This gives the protein CASSDSPPLVVGNTIYF.

This rearrangement joins TRBV18 to TRBJ1-5; no reliable D call. Trimming shortened V by 2 bases and J by 4 bases, and 12 bases separated the two germline ends. Germline values: CDR1 KGHSH, CDR2 LQKENI. This CDR3 spans 15 amino acids. The CDR3 is CASSPSGIWNQPQHF. The CDR3 nucleotides read TGTGCCAGCTCACCATCCGGGATATGGAATCAGCCCCAGCATTTT.